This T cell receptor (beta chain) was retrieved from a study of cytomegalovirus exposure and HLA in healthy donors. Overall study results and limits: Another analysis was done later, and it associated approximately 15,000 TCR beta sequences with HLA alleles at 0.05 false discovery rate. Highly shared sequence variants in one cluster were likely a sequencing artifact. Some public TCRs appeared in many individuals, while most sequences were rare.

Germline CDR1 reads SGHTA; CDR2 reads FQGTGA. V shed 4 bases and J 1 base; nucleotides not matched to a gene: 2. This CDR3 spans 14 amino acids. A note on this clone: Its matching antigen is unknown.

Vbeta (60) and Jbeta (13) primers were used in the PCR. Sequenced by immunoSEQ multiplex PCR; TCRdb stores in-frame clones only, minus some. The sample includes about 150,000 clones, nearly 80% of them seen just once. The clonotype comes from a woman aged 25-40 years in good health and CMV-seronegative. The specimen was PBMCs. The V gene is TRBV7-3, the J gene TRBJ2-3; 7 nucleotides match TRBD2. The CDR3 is CASSSSGGTDTQYF. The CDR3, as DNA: TGTGCCAGCAGCTCCAGCGGGGGCACAGATACGCAGTATTTT.